This TCR beta chain is drawn from a study of patients and donors after allogeneic stem cell transplantation. TCRdb redid the calling of the RT-PCR reads with MiXCR, one entry per CDR3 protein. The sample gives roughly 200,000 distinct CDR3 sequences, around 40% of which show up once; roughly 11% is in the top ten. The germline V gene has CDR1 KGHSH and CDR2 LQKENI. The CDR3 spans 13 residues. Deletions cut 2 bases from V and 5 bases from J, with 8 bases between. Sequencing was performed on blood, either unsorted or a sorted T cell fraction (not recorded which). The sequence was obtained from a human donor who was either an allogeneic HSCT recipient or a stem cell or donor lymphocyte infusion donor (not recorded which). It is not recorded whose cells these are; they may come from a transplant donor. The chain is built from TRBV18 and TRBJ2-3; D gene unclear. Written as DNA, the CDR3 is TGTGCCAGCTCACCAGATTGGGGAGATACGCAGTATTTT. This sequence encodes CASSPDWGDTQYF.